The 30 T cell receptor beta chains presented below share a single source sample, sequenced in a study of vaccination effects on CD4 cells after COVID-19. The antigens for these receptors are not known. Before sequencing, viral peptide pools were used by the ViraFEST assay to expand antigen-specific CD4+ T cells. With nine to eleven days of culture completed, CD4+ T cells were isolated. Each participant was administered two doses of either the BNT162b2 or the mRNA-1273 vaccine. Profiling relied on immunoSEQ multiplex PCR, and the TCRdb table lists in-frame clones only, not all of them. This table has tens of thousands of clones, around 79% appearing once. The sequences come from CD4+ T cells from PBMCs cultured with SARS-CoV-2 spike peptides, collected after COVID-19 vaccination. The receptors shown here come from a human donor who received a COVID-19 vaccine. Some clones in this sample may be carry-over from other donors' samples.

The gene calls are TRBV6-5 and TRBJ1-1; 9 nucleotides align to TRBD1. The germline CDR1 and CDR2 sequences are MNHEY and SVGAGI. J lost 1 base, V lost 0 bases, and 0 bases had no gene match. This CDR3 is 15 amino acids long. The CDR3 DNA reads TGTGCCAGCAGTTACTCGGGACAGGGGAACACTGAAGCTTTCTTT. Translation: CASSYSGQGNTEAFF.

The CDR3 reads CASSPPITSSPDTQYF. The CDR3 region has the DNA TGTGCCAGCTCACCACCGATAACCAGCTCCCCAGATACGCAGTATTTT. The V call is TRBV18, the J call TRBJ2-3, with unresolved D. This CDR3 is 16 amino acids long. V gave up 0 bases and J gave up 4 bases, with 14 bases separating them. Germline CDR1 is KGHSH and CDR2 is LQKENI.

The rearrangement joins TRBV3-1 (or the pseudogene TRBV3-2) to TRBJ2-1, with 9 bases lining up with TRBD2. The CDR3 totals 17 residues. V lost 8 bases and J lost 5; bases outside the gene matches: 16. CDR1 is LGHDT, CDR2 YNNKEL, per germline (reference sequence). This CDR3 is CASRPERGLAGDNEQFF. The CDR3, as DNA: TGTGCCAGCCGCCCCGAACGGGGACTAGCAGGGGACAATGAGCAGTTCTTC.

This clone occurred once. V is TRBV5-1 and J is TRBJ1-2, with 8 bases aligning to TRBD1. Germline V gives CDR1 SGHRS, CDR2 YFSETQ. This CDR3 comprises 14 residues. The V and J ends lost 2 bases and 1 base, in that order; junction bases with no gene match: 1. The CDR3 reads CASSFGQGNYGYTF. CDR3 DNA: TGCGCCAGCAGCTTCGGACAGGGTAACTATGGCTACACCTTC.

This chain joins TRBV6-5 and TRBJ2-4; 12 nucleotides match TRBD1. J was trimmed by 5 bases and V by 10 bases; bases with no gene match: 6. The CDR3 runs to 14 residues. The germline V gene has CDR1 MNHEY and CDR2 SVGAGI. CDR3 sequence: CATGTGGVENIQYF. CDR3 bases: TGTGCCACTGGGACAGGGGGCGTTGAAAACATTCAGTACTTC.

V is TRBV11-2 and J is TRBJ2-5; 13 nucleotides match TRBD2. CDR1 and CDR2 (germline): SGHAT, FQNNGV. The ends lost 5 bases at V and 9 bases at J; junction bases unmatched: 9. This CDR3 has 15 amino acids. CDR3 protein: CASSPGLAGTRAQYF. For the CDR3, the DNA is TGTGCCAGCAGCCCGGGACTAGCGGGGACCAGGGCCCAGTACTTC.

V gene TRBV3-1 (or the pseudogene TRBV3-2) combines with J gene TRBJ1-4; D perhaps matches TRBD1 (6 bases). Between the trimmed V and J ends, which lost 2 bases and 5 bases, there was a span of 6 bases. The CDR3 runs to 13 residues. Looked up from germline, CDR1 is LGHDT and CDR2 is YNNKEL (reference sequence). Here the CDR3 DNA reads TGTGCCAGCAGCCAAAGGGGGAATGAAAAACTGTTTTTT. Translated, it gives CASSQRGNEKLFF.

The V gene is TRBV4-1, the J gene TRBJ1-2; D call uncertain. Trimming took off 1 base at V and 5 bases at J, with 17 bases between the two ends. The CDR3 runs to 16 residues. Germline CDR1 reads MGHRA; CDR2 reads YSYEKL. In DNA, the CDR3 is TGCGCCAGCAGCCAAGCTGAACAGCTGCTCTGGTATGGCTACACCTTC. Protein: CASSQAEQLLWYGYTF.

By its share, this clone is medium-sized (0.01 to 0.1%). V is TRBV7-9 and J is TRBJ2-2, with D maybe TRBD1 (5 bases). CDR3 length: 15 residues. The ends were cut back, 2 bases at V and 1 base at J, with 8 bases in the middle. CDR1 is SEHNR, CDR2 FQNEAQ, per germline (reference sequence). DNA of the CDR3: TGTGCCAGCAGCTTACAGGGCAGGAACACCGGGGAGCTGTTTTTT. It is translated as CASSLQGRNTGELFF.

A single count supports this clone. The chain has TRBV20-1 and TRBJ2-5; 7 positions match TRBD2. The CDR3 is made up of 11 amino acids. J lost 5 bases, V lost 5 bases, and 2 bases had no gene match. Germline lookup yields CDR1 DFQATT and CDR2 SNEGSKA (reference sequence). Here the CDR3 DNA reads TGCAGTGCTCGGGGAGGGGAGACCCAGTACTTC. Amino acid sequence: CSARGGETQYF.

The CDR3 here is CASSDGAGGTYEQYV. In nucleotides, the CDR3 is TGTGCCAGCTCGGACGGGGCAGGTGGGACCTACGAGCAGTACGTC. The chain joins TRBV18 to TRBJ2-7, with D perhaps assigned TRBD1 or TRBD2 (5 bases each). Germline values: CDR1 KGHSH, CDR2 LQKENI. Trimming took off 6 bases at V and 2 bases at J, with 17 bases between the two ends. The CDR3 is made up of 15 amino acids.

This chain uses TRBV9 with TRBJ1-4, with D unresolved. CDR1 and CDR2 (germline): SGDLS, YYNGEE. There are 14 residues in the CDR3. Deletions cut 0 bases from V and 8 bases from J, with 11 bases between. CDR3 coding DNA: TGTGCCAGCAGCGTAGGAGGTGGGAGCGAAAAACTGTTTTTT. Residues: CASSVGGGSEKLFF.

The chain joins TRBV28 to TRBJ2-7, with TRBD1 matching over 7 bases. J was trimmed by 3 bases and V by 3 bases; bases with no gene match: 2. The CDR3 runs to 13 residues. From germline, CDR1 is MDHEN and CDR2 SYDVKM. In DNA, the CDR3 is TGTGCCAGCAGTTTGGGACAGCTCTACGAGCAGTACGTC. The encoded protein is CASSLGQLYEQYV.

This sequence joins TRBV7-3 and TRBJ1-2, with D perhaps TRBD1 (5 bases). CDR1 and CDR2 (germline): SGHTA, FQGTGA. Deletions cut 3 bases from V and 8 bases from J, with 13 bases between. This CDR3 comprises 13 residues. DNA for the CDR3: TGTGCCAGCAGCTTCTCCAGGGAGGGGGGCTACACCTTC. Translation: CASSFSREGGYTF.

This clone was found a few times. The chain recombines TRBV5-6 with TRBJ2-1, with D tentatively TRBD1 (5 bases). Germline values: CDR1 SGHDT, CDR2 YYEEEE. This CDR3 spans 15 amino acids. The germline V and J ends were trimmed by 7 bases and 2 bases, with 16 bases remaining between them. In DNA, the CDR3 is TGTGCCAGCGGAATTGGCGGACACCCCTACAATGAGCAGTTCTTC. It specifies CASGIGGHPYNEQFF.

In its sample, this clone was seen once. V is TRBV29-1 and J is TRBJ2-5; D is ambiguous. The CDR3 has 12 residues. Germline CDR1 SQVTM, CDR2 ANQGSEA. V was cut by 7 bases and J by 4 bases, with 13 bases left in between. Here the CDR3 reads CSGYDGRETQYF. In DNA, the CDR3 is TGCAGCGGTTATGATGGCCGAGAGACCCAGTACTTC.

CDR3: CASSLAVLGVDKNIQYF. CDR3 DNA sequence: TGTGCCAGCAGCTTAGCGGTTTTAGGGGTTGACAAAAACATTCAGTACTTC. The chain links TRBV7-8 to TRBJ2-4; weak D call: TRBD1 (5 bases). This CDR3 is built from 17 residues. CDR1 and CDR2 (germline): SGHVS, FQNEAQ. Trimming pared 0 bases from V and 3 bases from J, leaving 15 bases between. Full variable domain (missing parts from reference TRBV7-8 and TRBJ2-4): GAGVSQSPRYKVAKRGQDVALRCDPISGHVSLFWYQQALGQGPEFLTYFQNEAQLDKSGLPSDRFFAERPEGSVSTLKIQRTQQEDSAVYLCASSLAVLGVDKNIQYFGAGTRLSVL.

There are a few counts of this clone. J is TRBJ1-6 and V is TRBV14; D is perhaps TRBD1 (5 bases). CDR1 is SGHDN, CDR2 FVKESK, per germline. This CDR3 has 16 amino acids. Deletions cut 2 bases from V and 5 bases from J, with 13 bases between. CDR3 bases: TGTGCCAGCAGCCAAAGTAGGGGAACCAATAATTCACCCCTCCACTTT. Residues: CASSQSRGTNNSPLHF.

The CDR3 is CASTVTGGTSTDTQYF. The CDR3 DNA reads TGTGCCAGCACCGTTACGGGGGGAACCAGCACAGATACGCAGTATTTT. The chain employs TRBV28 and TRBJ2-3, with 7 positions matching TRBD2. Looked up from germline, CDR1 is MDHEN and CDR2 is SYDVKM. V was clipped by 7 bases and J by 0 bases; unmatched bases: 10. The CDR3 has 16 residues.

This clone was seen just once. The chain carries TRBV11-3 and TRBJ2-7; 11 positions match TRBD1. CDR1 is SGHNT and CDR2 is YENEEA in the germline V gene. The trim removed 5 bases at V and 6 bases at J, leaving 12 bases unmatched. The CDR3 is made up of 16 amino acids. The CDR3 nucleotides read TGTGCCAGCAGCCTTCCCGTCGGACAGGGGGCCGGCGAGCAGTACGTC. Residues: CASSLPVGQGAGEQYV.

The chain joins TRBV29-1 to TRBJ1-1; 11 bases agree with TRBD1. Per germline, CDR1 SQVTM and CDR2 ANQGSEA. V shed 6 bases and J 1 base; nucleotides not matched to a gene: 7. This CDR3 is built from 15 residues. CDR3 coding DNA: TGCAGCGTCAGGACAGGGGGCTTTACGAACACTGAAGCTTTCTTT. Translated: CSVRTGGFTNTEAFF.

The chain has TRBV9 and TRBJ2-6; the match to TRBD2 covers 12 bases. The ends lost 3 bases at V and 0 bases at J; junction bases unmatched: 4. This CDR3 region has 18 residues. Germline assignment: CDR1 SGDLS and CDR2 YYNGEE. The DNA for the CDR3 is TGTGCCAGCAGCGCGACTAGCGGGGGTCACTCTGGGGCCAACGTCCTGACTTTC. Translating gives CASSATSGGHSGANVLTF.

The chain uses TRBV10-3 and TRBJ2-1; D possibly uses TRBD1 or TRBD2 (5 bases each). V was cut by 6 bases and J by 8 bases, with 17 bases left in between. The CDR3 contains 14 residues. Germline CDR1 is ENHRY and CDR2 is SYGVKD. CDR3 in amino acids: CAISNTYGTDEQFF. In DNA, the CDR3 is TGTGCCATCAGCAACACTTACGGGACGGATGAGCAGTTCTTC.

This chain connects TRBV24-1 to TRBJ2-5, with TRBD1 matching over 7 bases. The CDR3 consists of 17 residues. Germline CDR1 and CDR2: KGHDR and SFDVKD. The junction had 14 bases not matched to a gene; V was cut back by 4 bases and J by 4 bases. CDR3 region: CATSDAPGQGVSETQYF. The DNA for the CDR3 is TGTGCCACCAGTGACGCACCTGGGCAGGGGGTTTCAGAGACCCAGTACTTC.

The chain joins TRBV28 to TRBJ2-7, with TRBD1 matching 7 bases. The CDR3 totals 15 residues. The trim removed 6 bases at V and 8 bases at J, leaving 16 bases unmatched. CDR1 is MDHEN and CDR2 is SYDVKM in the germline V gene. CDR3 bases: TGTGCCAGCAGAGGGACCTCACAGGGCAGGGGGAAGCAGTACGTC. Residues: CASRGTSQGRGKQYV.

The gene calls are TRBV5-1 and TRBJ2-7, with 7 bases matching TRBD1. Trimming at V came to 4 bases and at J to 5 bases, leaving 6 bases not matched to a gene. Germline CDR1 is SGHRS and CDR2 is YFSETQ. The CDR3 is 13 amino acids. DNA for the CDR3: TGCGCCAGCAGCGTACGGACAGGCGACGAGCAGTACGTC. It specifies CASSVRTGDEQYV.

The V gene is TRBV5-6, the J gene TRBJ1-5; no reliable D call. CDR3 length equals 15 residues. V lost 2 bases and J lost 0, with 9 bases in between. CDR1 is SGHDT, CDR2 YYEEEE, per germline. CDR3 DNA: TGTGCCAGCAGCTTAAATTCCTATAGCAATCAGCCCCAGCATTTT. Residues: CASSLNSYSNQPQHF.

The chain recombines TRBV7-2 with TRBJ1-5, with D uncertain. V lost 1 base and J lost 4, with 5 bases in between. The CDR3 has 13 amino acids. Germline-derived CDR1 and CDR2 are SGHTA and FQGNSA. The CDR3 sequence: CASSLVGNQPQHF. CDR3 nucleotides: TGTGCCAGCAGCTTAGTAGGGAATCAGCCCCAGCATTTT.

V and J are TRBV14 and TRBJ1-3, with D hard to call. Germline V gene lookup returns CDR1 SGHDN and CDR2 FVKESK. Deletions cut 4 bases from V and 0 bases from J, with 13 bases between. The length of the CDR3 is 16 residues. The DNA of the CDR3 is TGTGCCAGCAGCCCCTTGGGCAGTGTCTCTGGAAACACCATATATTTT. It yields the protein CASSPLGSVSGNTIYF.

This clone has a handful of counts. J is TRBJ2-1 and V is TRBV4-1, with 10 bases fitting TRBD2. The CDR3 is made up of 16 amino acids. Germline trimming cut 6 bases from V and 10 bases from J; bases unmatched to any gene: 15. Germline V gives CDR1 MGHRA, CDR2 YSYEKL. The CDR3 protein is CASSQLLGLAALEQFF. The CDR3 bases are TGCGCCAGCAGTCAACTGCTAGGACTAGCGGCACTCGAGCAGTTCTTC.